This TCR beta chain was sequenced during a study of cytomegalovirus exposure and HLA in healthy donors. Notes on the study in general: Reportedly, a later analysis found an Asian-associated ancestry cluster had fewer N-insertions than the roughly 670-donor mean. There were some V segments, including TRBV6-2 and TRBV6-3, excluded as indistinguishable. A later analysis associated 15,000 or so TCR beta sequences with HLA alleles at a 0.05 false discovery rate.

Nominally healthy donors provided the samples, though records likely missed some immune exposures. On this clone: Its antigen is as yet unknown.

The PCR ran on 60 Vbeta and 13 Jbeta primers. The assay was immunoSEQ multiplex PCR, and TCRdb's table has in-frame clones only and misses some. The data contain 150,000 to 200,000 clones, around 85% of them singletons. The CDR3 spans 15 residues. V lost 1 base and J lost 4, with 11 bases in between. Per the germline V gene, CDR1 is LGHNA and CDR2 is YSLEER. This clonotype was obtained from a man aged 18 to 30 in good health and CMV-seronegative. The V call is TRBV4-3, the J call TRBJ1-5; tentative D call: TRBD1 (5 bases). The sample consisted of PBMCs. The CDR3 nucleotides are TGCGCCAGCAGCCAAGTTAAGGGGTGGAATCAGCCCCAGCATTTT. It is translated as CASSQVKGWNQPQHF.